The TCR beta chain under discussion was sequenced for a study of molecular identifiers for immune sequencing clone quantification. Points from the study as a whole: Whereas naive cells kept under 1% of molecules in clones above 20 RNA copies, such clones held over 97% in effectors. Spiked Jurkat TCR RNA equivalent to one cell reportedly surfaced among about 1 million naive cells.

Listed TCR primers, together with previously described methods, were used for the bulk TCR libraries. Each CDR3 protein is one row after TCRdb ran MiXCR on the PCR reads. The repertoire holds about 510,000 distinct CDR3 sequences, with roughly a fifth as singletons. Based on a CD8+CD4-CCR7+CD45RA+ profile, naive CD8 T cells were sorted. This clonotype was picked up many times. Its specificity is unknown. Trimming took 4 bases from V and 1 from J; bases not matched to a gene: 13. CDR1 and CDR2 from the germline V gene are SGHDT and YYEEEE. The CDR3 has 17 amino acids. Sequences were obtained from naive CD8+ T cells from blood, with Jurkat cell RNA spiked in. Specified subset: FACS-sorted CD8+CD4-CCR7+CD45RA+ naive T cells. This receptor was identified in a human donor in good health. Some libraries in this study had Jurkat cell RNA spiked in. The chain recombines TRBV5-6 with TRBJ2-5; 7 nucleotides line up with TRBD1. CDR3 DNA: TGTGCCAGCAGCCGGCCTACAGGGGTTCGGTTCCAAGAGACCCAGTACTTC. The encoded protein is CASSRPTGVRFQETQYF.